The T cell receptor (beta chain) under discussion was sequenced for a study of T cells in tumors after PD-1 blockade (dated by TCRdb to the late 2010s). The study in broad terms: Exclusion criteria were prior checkpoint blockade, use of systemic immunosuppressants, or recent radiotherapy or other anti-cancer therapy within 4 weeks. The study performed paired single-cell RNA and TCR sequencing on site-matched tumors from BCC or SCC patients before and after anti-PD-1 therapy. To compare clonotypes in blood and tumor, bulk TCR sequencing was done on under 11 peripheral blood samples taken from roughly 5 patients. RECIST version 1.1 was used to evaluate clinical response. An average of about 120,000 TCR templates (range about 24,000-280,000) and around 36,000 unique clonotypes was obtained for peripheral blood samples. Treatment consisted of either cemiplimab 350 mg every 2 weeks or pembrolizumab 200 mg every 3 weeks. Ongoing daily vismodegib 150 mg was also given to a subset of patients during anti-PD-1 treatment. Broad study findings and their caveats: Around two fifths of the TCR clonotypes from tumors also showed up in blood, and some novel exhausted tumor clones were present in pre-treatment blood, which suggests peripheral recruitment. Where the novel T cell clones came from was not determined, and possible sources could include lymphoid organs or rare unexpanded clones inside the tumor or in the tumor periphery.

The immunoSEQ platform was used to carry out deep TCRbeta sequencing. In the original analysis: For further analysis, only productive rearrangements were exported out of the immunoSEQ Analyzer. T cell phenotypes were assigned to bulk TCRbeta clonotypes by matching to single-cell RNA+TCR-seq clones sharing the same TCRbeta sequence. Clone enrichment in tumor was calculated as tumor frequency divided by PBMC frequency from bulk TCR sequencing. GLIPH was used to sort TCRs into specificity groups, which are clusters of distinct TCRs that likely recognize common antigens through shared CDR3 motifs. Here the immuneACCESS table is served through TCRdb, limited to in-frame sequences with V and J called. Missing clones are a known gap in these copies; in checked studies unresolved V genes cover under half, and the rest lacks a known reason. That table supplies the V and J calls and clone size; D and trimming were determined from the DNA. This sample comprises about 14,000 clones, 65% to 85% of them detected only once. Of the sample, around a quarter falls within the top ten clones.

The cysteine opens and the phenylalanine closes a CDR3 of 15 amino acids. Only the CDR3 DNA stays, 45 bases, in frame from base 1. V is reduced by 3 bases and J by 0 bases, leaving a spacing of 9 bases between them. The germline V gene sets CDR1 to SGHRS and CDR2 to YFSETQ. The sample's time point label is to be understood as: after anti-PD-1 therapy. For bulk TCRbeta sequencing, genomic DNA was extracted from tumor biopsies or peripheral blood, and input amounts ranged from about 600 ng to 6,004 ng. All patients had histologically proven advanced or metastatic basal or squamous cell carcinoma and were poor candidates for surgical resection. Of the approximately ten patients making up the basal cell carcinoma cohort, several underwent bulk tumor TCR sequencing. In regard to this clone: Its antigen is not yet known. No per-base quality is available; no much larger clone lies one base away.

Recombination linked TRBV5-1 to TRBJ1-4; D gene: possibly TRBD1, on 5 matching bases. The specimen was PBMCs, collected after anti-PD-1 treatment. This receptor was obtained from a human donor with basal cell carcinoma. In nucleotides, the sequence is TGCGCCAGCAGCTCGGGACGGTCAACTAATGAAAAACTGTTTTTT. This yields the protein CASSSGRSTNEKLFF. The CDR3 plus the reference TRBV5-1 and TRBJ1-4 genes for the other parts give the full variable domain: KAGVTQTPRYLIKTRGQQVTLSCSPISGHRSVSWYQQTPGQGLQFLFEYFSETQRNKGNFPGRFSGRQFSNSRSEMNVSTLELGDSALYLCASSSGRSTNEKLFFGSGTQLSVL.